A selection of T cell receptor beta chains follows, all from one sample in a study of tumor-infiltrating lymphocytes in localized non-small cell lung cancer. Generated by immunoSEQ multiplex PCR, the TCRdb table keeps only in-frame clones and is missing some. The sample has 25,000 to 30,000 clones; 70% to 90% are singletons. Material: lung tumor tissue. These TCRs come from a human donor with non-small cell lung cancer. Each CDR3 is given with its conserved first and last residue. Each record gives: J gene, V gene, CDR3 protein.

TRBJ2-7 TRBV30 CAWSRGTYEQYF
TRBJ1-2 TRBV19 CASSIFRQVFRDGYTF
TRBJ2-3 TRBV5-4 CASSNLKGTDTQYF
TRBJ2-6 TRBV5-4 CASRGGIGAGANVLTF
TRBJ1-3 TRBV30 CAWSDQGFSPSGNTIYF
TRBJ1-5 TRBV4-2 CASSQTGSPVSSNQPQHF
TRBJ2-2 TRBV6-1 CASSDERGWTGELFF
TRBJ1-1 TRBV9 CASSFRADTEAFF
TRBJ2-3 TRBV2 CASRKDEGTDTQYF
TRBJ2-1 TRBV4-2 CASSHPQGANEQFF
TRBJ2-7 TRBV7-2 CASSPRTGSHEQYF
TRBJ1-5 TRBV29-1 CSVLEGSNSNQPQHF
TRBJ2-1 TRBV5-6 CASSSGRGVNEQFF
TRBJ1-2 TRBV5-4 CASSLDRTNYGYTF
TRBJ1-2 TRBV6-5 CASSRGADYGYTF
TRBJ2-1 TRBV25-1 CASSGTVEQFF
TRBJ2-1 TRBV10-3 CAISTPGTGAGRNEQFF
TRBJ1-2 TRBV29-1 CSVDSGLGYTF
TRBJ2-6 TRBV28 CASRPQGMGANVLTF
TRBJ2-3 TRBV7-3 CASGRGDTDTQYF
TRBJ2-1 TRBV5-1 CASSLRVSSGTSPNEQFF
TRBJ2-5 TRBV30 CAWNLGRLPETQYF
TRBJ1-1 TRBV2 CASSNQGKAATEAFF
TRBJ1-2 TRBV20-1 CSARSNYGYTF